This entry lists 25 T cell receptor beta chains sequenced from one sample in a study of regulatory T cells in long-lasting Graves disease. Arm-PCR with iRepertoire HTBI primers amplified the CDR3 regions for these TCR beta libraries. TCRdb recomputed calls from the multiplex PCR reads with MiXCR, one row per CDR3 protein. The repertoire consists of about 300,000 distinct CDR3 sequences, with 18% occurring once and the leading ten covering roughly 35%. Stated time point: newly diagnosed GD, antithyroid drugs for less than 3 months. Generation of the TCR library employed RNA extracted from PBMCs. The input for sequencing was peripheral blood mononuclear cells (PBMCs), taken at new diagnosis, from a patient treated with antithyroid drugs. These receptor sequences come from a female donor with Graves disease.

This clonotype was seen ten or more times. The CDR3 DNA follows: TGTGCCAGCAGTTTAATCCCGAACACTGAAGCTTTCTTT. The encoded protein is CASSLIPNTEAFF. The chain recombines TRBV27 with TRBJ1-1; D is uncertain. V lost 2 bases, J lost 1 base, and 5 bases lay in between. This CDR3 region has 13 residues. The germline CDR1 and CDR2 sequences are MNHEY and SMNVEV (reference sequence).

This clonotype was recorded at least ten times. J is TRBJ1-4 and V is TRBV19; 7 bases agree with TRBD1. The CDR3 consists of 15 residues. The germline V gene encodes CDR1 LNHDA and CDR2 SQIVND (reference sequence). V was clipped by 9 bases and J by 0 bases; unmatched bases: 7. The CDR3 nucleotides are TGTGCCAGCGCCGACAGGGATGCAACTAATGAAAAACTGTTTTTT. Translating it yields CASADRDATNEKLFF.

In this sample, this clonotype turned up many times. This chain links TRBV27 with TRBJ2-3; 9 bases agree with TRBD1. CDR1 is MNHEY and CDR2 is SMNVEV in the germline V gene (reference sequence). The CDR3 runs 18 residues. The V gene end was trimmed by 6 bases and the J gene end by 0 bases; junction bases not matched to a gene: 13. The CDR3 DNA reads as TGTGCCAGCAGGAAACAGGGGGCGAATTGGACTAGCACAGATACGCAGTATTTT. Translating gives CASRKQGANWTSTDTQYF.

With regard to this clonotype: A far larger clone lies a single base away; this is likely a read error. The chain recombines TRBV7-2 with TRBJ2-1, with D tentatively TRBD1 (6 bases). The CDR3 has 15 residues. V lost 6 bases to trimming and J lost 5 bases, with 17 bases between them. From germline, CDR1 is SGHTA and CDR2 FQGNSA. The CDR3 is CASSHRARADNEQFF. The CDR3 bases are TGTGCCAGCAGTCACAGGGCTAGGGCCGACAATGAGCAGTTCTTC.

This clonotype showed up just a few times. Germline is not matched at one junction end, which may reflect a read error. The DNA for the CDR3 is TGTGCCGGCAGTCCTGACAGGACTAGCGAAAAAGAGACCCAGTACTTC. Residues: CAGSPDRTSEKETQYF. The V and J genes are TRBV12-3 or TRBV12-4 and TRBJ2-5; the match to TRBD2 covers 9 bases. CDR3 length: 16 residues.

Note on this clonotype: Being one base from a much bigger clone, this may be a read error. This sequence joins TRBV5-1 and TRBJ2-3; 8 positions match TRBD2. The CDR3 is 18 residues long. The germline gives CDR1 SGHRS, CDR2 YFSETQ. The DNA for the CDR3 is TGCGTCAGCAGCTTGGGGTCGAGCGGGAGAAAGGAGGGAGATACGCAGTATTTT. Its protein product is CVSSLGSSGRKEGDTQYF.

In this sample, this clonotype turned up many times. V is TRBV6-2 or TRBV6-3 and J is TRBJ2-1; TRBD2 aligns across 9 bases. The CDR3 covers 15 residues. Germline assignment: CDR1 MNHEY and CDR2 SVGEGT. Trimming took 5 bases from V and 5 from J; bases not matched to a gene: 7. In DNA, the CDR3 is TGTGCCAGCAGTCACAGGACTAGCGCCAACAATGAGCAGTTCTTC. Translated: CASSHRTSANNEQFF.

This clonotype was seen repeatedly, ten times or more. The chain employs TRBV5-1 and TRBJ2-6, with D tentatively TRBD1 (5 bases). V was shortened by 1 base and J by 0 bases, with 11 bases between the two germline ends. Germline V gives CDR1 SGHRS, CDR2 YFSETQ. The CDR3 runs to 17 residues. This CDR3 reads CASSLSRTPSGANVLTF. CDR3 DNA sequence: TGCGCCAGCAGCTTGTCGAGGACACCCTCTGGGGCCAACGTCCTGACTTTC.

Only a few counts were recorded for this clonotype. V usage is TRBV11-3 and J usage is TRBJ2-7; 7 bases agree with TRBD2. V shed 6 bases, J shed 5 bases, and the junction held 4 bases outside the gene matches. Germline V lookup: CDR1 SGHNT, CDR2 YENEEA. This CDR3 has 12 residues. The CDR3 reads CASRSAGDEQYF. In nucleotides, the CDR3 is TGTGCCAGCAGGTCGGCGGGGGACGAGCAGTACTTC.

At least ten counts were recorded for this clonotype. The CDR3 nucleotides are TGTGCCAGCAGGATCGGGACCATGAATGAGCAGTTCTTC. As protein: CASRIGTMNEQFF. The chain joins TRBV12-3 or TRBV12-4 to TRBJ2-1; D is tentatively TRBD1 or TRBD2 (5 bases each). This CDR3 comprises 13 residues. Trimming took off 6 bases at V and 7 bases at J, with 13 bases between the two ends.

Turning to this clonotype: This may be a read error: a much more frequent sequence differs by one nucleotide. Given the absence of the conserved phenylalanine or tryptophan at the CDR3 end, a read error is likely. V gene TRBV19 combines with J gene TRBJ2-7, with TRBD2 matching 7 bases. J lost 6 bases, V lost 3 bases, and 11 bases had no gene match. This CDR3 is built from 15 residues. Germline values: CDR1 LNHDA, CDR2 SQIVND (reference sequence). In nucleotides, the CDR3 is TGTGCCAGTAGTATCGGTTCGGGGGAGGGTTCCGAGCAGTACCTC. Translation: CASSIGSGEGSEQYL.

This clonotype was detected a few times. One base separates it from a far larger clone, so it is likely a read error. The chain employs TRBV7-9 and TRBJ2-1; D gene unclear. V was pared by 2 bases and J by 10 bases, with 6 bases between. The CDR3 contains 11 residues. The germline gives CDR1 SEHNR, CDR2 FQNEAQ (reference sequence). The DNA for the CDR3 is TGTGCCAGCAGCTTAAGCCGGGAGCAGTTCTTC. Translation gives CASSLSREQFF.

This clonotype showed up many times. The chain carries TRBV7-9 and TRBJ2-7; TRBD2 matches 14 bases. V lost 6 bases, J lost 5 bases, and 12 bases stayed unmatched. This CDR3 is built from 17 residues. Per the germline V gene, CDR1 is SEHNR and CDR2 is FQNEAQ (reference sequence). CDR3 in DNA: TGTGCCAGCAGGCCTAATCTAGGGACTAGCGGGAGCCACGAGCAGTACTTC. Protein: CASRPNLGTSGSHEQYF. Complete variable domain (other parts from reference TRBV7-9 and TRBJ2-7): DTGVSQNPRHKITKRGQNVTFRCDPISEHNRLYWYRQTLGQGPEFLTYFQNEAQLEKSRLLSDRFSAERPKGSFSTLEIQRTEQGDSAMYLCASRPNLGTSGSHEQYFGPGTRLTVT.

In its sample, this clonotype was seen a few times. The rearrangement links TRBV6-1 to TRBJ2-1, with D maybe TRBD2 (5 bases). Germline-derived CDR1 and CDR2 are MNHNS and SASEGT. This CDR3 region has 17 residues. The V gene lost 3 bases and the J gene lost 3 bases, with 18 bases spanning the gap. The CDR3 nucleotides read TGTGCCAGCAGTGATCGAACTGGCGGGCTACTCTACAATGAGCAGTTCTTC. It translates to CASSDRTGGLLYNEQFF.

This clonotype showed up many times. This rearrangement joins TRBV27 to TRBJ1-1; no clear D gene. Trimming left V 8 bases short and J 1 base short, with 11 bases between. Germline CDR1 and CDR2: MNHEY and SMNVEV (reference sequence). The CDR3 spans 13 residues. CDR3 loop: CASVGYGNTEAFF. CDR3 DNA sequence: TGTGCCAGCGTTGGGTACGGGAACACTGAAGCTTTCTTT.

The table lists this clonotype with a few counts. The CDR3 coding sequence is TGCAGTGCCTCCTTTTGGGGGAGTTCCTACGAGCAGTACTTC. Protein product: CSASFWGSSYEQYF. The chain uses TRBV20-1 and TRBJ2-7; D is possibly TRBD1 or TRBD2 (5 bases each). Trimming pared 6 bases from V and 1 base from J, leaving 16 bases between. The V gene's germline CDR1 is DFQATT and CDR2 SNEGSKA (reference sequence). The CDR3 has 14 residues.

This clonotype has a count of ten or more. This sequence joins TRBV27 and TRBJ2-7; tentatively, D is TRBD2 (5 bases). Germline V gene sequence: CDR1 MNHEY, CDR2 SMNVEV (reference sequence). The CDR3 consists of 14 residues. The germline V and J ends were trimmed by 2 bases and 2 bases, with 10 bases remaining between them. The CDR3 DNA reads TGTGCCAGCAGTTTAGGGAGCGATCCCTACGAGCAGTACTTC. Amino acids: CASSLGSDPYEQYF.

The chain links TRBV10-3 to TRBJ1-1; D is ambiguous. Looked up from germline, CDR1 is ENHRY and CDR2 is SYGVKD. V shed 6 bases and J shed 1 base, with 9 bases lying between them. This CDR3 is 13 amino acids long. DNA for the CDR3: TGTGCCATCAGCTCAGATCAGAACACTGAAGCTTTCTTT. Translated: CAISSDQNTEAFF.

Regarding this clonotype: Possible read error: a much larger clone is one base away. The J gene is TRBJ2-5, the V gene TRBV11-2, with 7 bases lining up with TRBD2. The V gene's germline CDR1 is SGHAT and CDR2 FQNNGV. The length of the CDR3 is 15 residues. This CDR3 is CDSSRQPGGGNEQLF. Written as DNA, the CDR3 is TGTGACAGCAGTCGGCAGCCGGGGGGAGGAAATGAGCAGCTCTTC.

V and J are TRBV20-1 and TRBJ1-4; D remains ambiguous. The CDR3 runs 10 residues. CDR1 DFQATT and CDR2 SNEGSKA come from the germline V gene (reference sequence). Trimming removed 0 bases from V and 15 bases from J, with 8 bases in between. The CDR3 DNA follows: TGCAGTGCTAGAGACGGGATTATGTTTTTT. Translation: CSARDGIMFF.

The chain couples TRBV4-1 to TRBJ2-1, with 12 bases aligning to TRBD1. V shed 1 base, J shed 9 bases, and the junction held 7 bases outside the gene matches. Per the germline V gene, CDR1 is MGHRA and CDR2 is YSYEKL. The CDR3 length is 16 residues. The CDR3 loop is CASSQGGTGGRSEQFF. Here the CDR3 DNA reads TGCGCCAGCAGCCAAGGGGGGACAGGGGGCCGGAGTGAGCAGTTCTTC.

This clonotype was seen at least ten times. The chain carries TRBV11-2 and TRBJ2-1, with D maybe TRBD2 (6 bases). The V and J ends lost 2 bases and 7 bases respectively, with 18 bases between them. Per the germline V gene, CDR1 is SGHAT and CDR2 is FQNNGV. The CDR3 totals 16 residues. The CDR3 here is CASSLPGLGPRNEQFF. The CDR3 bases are TGTGCCAGCAGCTTACCGGGACTGGGGCCTCGAAATGAGCAGTTCTTC.

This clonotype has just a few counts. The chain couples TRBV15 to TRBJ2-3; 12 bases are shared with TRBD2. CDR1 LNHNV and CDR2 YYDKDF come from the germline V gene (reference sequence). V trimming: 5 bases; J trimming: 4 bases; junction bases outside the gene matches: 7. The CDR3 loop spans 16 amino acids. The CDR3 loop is CATSGRLAGAADTQYF. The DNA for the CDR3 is TGTGCCACCAGCGGTAGACTAGCGGGAGCAGCAGATACGCAGTATTTT.

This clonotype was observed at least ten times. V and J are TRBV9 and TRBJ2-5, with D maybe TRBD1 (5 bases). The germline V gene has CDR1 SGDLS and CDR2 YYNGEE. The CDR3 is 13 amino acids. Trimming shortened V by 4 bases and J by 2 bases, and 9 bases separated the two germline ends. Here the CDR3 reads CASSKAGQETQYF. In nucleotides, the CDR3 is TGTGCCAGCAGCAAGGCAGGGCAAGAGACCCAGTACTTC.

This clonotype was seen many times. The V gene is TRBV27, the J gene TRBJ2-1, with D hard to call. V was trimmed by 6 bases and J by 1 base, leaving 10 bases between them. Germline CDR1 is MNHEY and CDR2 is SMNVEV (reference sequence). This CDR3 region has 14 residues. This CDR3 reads CASRVLGSYNEQFF. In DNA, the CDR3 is TGTGCCAGCAGAGTACTCGGATCCTACAATGAGCAGTTCTTC.